Included here is one T cell receptor (beta chain) sequence, with context. The antigen is unknown. These data originate in a study of T-cell reconstitution after alpha-beta-depleted transplantation in children. The length of the CDR3 is 15 residues. Per germline, CDR1 SGHNT and CDR2 YYREEE (reference sequence). V lost 2 bases and J lost 1, with 11 bases in between. Points from the study as a whole: Once a year had passed after transplant, T-cell counts and diversity came mostly from newly produced T cells. Surviving recipient cells, namely T cells and thymic progenitors, were the source of high day-60 TCRbeta diversity in some patients. There were reportedly several hundred expanded graft clones from which alpha-beta T cells came about two months after transplant.

A library of TCRbeta sequences, prepared with unique molecular identifiers, was generated. TCRdb recomputed calls from the PCR reads with MiXCR, one row per CDR3 protein. The sample shows about 340,000 distinct CDR3 sequences, around 15% of them seen only once. This rearrangement joins TRBV5-4 to TRBJ2-3, with a tentative D call TRBD1 (6 bases). The TCR comes from a male patient between 2 and 10 years old who had a stem cell transplant for acute lymphoblastic leukemia, so the T cells may come from the graft donor. The sample here was PBMCs, mostly from graft donor cells, taken 360 days after TCRalphabeta/CD19-depleted stem cell transplant. The CDR3 coding sequence is TGTGCCAGCAGCTTCGGGACATGGCGCACAGATACGCAGTATTTT. Protein: CASSFGTWRTDTQYF.